This is a list of T cell receptor beta chains from one sample in a study of shared clonotypes between healthy human individuals. Some clones are missing from TCRdb's copy, which holds only in-frame ones; the method was immunoSEQ multiplex PCR. The table lists some 690,000 clones, about 92% of them singletons. The specimen sequenced was memory CD8+ T cells from PBMCs. These receptors originate from a man aged 18 to 29 in good health. Some clones in this sample may be carry-over from other donors' samples. The CDR3 runs from the conserved cysteine through the conserved F or W. The D gene is left open where the match is weak. The size field is filled for only some rows; it gives once, few, many or a size class.

j_call	d_call	clone_size	v_call	cdr3_aa	cdr3_nt
TRBJ2-6	NA	NA	TRBV6-1	CASSERRANVLTF	TGTGCCAGCAGTGAACGTAGGGCCAACGTCCTGACTTTC
TRBJ2-3	NA	NA	TRBV27	CASSPVVLDTQYF	TGTGCCAGCAGCCCCGTGGTCCTAGATACGCAGTATTTT
TRBJ2-2	TRBD1	NA	TRBV30	CAWDDGTGNTGELFF	TGTGCCTGGGACGACGGGACAGGGAACACCGGGGAGCTGTTTTTT
TRBJ2-7	NA	NA	TRBV10-3	CAISEPMTVNYEQYF	TGTGCCATCAGTGAGCCCATGACGGTGAACTACGAGCAGTACTTC
TRBJ2-7	TRBD1	NA	TRBV10-2	CASSESQGAHEQYF	TGCGCCAGCAGTGAGTCTCAGGGGGCCCACGAGCAGTACTTC
TRBJ1-5	NA	NA	TRBV28	CALGGVLNQPQHF	TGTGCCCTCGGGGGGGTTCTCAATCAGCCCCAGCATTTT
TRBJ1-4	NA	NA	TRBV15	CATSSDQKLFF	TGTGCCACCAGCTCCGACCAAAAACTGTTTTTT
TRBJ1-2	NA	NA	TRBV6-1	CASSEALRGYGYTF	TGTGCCAGCAGTGAAGCGCTTCGGGGCTATGGCTACACCTTC
TRBJ2-2	NA	NA	TRBV30	CACITNTGELFF	TGTGCCTGTATAACAAACACCGGGGAGCTGTTTTTT
TRBJ1-4	NA	NA	TRBV27	CASSLRAGEKLFF	TGTGCCAGCAGTTTACGAGCGGGGGAAAAACTGTTTTTT
TRBJ1-1	NA	once	TRBV11-3	CASSSSGTPNTEAFF	TGTGCCAGCAGCTCGTCCGGGACACCGAACACTGAAGCTTTCTTT
TRBJ2-6	NA	NA	TRBV6-4	CASSDEGGAGANVLTF	TGTGCCAGCAGTGACGAGGGGGGCGCTGGGGCCAACGTCCTGACTTTC
TRBJ2-7	NA	few	TRBV7-9	CASSSPYKGHEQYF	TGTGCCAGCAGCTCCCCCTATAAGGGGCACGAGCAGTACTTC
TRBJ2-7	NA	NA	TRBV6-5	CASSPSGVEQYF	TGTGCCAGCAGCCCCTCGGGGGTCGAGCAGTACTTC
TRBJ2-3	NA	NA	TRBV7-3	CASSPLGALTDTQYF	TGTGCCAGCAGCCCTCTCGGGGCCCTCACAGATACGCAGTATTTT
TRBJ1-1	NA	NA	TRBV6-5	CASSVRGVTEAFF	TGTGCCAGCAGTGTTAGGGGGGTCACTGAAGCTTTCTTT
TRBJ2-7	NA	NA	TRBV5-4	CASSTTLNTYEQYF	TGTGCCAGCAGCACGACCCTAAACACCTACGAGCAGTACTTC
TRBJ2-1	TRBD2	NA	TRBV10-3	CAINSGGYNEQFF	TGTGCCATCAATAGCGGGGGATACAATGAGCAGTTCTTC
TRBJ2-5	NA	NA	TRBV7-8	CASSLAASWGETQYF	TGTGCCAGCAGCTTAGCAGCTAGCTGGGGAGAGACCCAGTACTTC
TRBJ1-1	NA	once	TRBV28	CASTERMRGSGAFF	TGTGCCAGCACCGAGAGGATGAGGGGATCAGGAGCTTTCTTT
TRBJ2-5	TRBD1	NA	TRBV5-6	CASSLGTGTGAQETQYF	TGTGCCAGCAGCTTGGGTACCGGGACAGGGGCCCAAGAGACCCAGTACTTC
TRBJ1-4	NA	NA	TRBV7-6	CASSLGTAEKLFF	TGTGCCAGCAGCTTAGGGACGGCTGAAAAACTGTTTTTT
TRBJ2-3	NA	once	TRBV9	CASSPFQGDTQYF	TGTGCCAGCAGCCCCTTTCAGGGGGATACGCAGTATTTT
TRBJ2-7	TRBD2	NA	TRBV7-9	CASSLGTSGSFYEQYF	TGTGCCAGCAGCTTAGGGACTAGCGGGAGCTTCTACGAGCAGTACTTC
TRBJ2-3	TRBD2	NA	TRBV9	CASSLGASGGDTQYF	TGTGCCAGCAGCCTCGGGGCTAGCGGGGGAGATACGCAGTATTTT
TRBJ1-4	NA	NA	TRBV27	CASSLSWGVGDEKLFF	TGTGCCAGCAGTTTATCGTGGGGGGTGGGAGATGAAAAACTGTTTTTT
TRBJ2-1	TRBD1	NA	TRBV10-1	CASSERTGIDNEQFF	TGCGCCAGCAGTGAGCGGACAGGGATTGATAATGAGCAGTTCTTC
TRBJ2-7	NA	NA	TRBV19	CASSPMGGALYEQYF	TGTGCCAGTAGCCCAATGGGGGGGGCTCTTTACGAGCAGTACTTC
TRBJ2-7	TRBD2	NA	TRBV19	CASSMGTSGTYEQYF	TGTGCCAGTAGTATGGGGACTAGCGGCACCTACGAGCAGTACTTC
TRBJ2-7	TRBD2	once	TRBV9	CASSVSEGLVEQYF	TGTGCCAGCAGCGTTTCAGAGGGACTAGTTGAGCAGTACTTC
TRBJ1-1	NA	NA	TRBV10-2	CASSPGDGDTEAFF	TGCGCCAGCAGCCCAGGGGACGGGGACACTGAAGCTTTCTTT
TRBJ2-7	NA	NA	TRBV9	CASSPSGASEQYF	TGTGCCAGCAGTCCCAGTGGTGCCTCCGAGCAGTACTTC
TRBJ2-5	TRBD1	NA	TRBV4-1	CASSQAPGQGEETQYF	TGCGCCAGCAGCCAAGCTCCGGGACAGGGAGAAGAGACCCAGTACTTC